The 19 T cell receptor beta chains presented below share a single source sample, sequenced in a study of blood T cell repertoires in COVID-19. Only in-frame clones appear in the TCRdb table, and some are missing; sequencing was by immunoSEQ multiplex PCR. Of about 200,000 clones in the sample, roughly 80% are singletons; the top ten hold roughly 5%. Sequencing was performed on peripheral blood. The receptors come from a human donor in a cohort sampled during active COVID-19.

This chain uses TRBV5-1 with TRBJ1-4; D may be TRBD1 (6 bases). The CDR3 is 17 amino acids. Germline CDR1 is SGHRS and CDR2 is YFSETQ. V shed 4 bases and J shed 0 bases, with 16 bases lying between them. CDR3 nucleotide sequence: TGCGCCAGCAGCCCGGGACAACACCCCGCAACTAATGAAAAACTGTTTTTT. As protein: CASSPGQHPATNEKLFF.

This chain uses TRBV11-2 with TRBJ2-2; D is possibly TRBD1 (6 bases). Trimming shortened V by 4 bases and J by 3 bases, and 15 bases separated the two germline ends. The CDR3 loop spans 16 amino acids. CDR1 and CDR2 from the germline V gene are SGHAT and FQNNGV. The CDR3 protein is CASSSSQGRDTGELFF. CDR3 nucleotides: TGTGCCAGCAGCTCCTCACAGGGTAGGGACACCGGGGAGCTGTTTTTT.

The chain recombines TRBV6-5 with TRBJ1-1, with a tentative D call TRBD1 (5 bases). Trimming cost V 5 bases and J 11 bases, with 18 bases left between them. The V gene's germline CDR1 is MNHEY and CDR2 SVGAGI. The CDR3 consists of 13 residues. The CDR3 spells CASSPGGGNPAFF. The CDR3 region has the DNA TGTGCCAGCAGTCCTGGGGGGGGGAACCCGGCTTTCTTT.

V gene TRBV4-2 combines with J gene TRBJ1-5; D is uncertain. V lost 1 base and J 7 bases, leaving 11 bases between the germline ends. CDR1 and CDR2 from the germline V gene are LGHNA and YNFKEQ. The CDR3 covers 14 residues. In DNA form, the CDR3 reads TGTGCCAGCAGCCAAGTAGAGAGCTCCCAGCCCCAGCATTTT. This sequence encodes CASSQVESSQPQHF.

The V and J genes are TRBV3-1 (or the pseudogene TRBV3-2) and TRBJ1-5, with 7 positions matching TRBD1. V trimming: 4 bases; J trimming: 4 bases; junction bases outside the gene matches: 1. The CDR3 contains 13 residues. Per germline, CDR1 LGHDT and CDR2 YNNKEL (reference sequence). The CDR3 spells CASSLTGNQPQHF. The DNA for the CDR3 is TGTGCCAGCAGCCTGACAGGGAATCAGCCCCAGCATTTT.

The CDR3 DNA sequence: TGTGCCAGCTCACCTCTGGGACAGCACCAAGAGACCCAGTACTTC. This sequence encodes CASSPLGQHQETQYF. The chain links TRBV18 to TRBJ2-5; TRBD1 matches at 7 bases. V lost 3 bases to trimming and J lost 0 bases; unmatched junction nucleotides: 4. Germline V gene data show CDR1 as KGHSH and CDR2 as LQKENI. This CDR3 comprises 15 residues.

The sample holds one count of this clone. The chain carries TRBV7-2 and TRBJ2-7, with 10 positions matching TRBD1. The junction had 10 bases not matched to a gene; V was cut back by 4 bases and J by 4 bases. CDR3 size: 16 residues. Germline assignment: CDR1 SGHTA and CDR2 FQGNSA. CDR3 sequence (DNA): TGTGCCAGCAGCTGGGGGGCTGACAGGGGGCAGTACGAGCAGTACTTC. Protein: CASSWGADRGQYEQYF.

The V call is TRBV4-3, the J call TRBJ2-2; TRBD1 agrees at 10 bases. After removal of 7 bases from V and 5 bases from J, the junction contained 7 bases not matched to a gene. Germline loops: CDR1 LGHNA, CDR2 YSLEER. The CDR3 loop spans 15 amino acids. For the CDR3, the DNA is TGCGCCAGCAATTGGGGACAGGGGCGGACCGGGGAGCTGTTTTTT. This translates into CASNWGQGRTGELFF.

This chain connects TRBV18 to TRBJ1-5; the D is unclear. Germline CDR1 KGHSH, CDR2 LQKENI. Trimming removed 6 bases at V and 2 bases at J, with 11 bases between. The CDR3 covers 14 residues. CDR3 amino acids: CASSPLEGNQPQHF. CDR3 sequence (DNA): TGTGCCAGCTCCCCCCTAGAGGGCAATCAGCCCCAGCATTTT.

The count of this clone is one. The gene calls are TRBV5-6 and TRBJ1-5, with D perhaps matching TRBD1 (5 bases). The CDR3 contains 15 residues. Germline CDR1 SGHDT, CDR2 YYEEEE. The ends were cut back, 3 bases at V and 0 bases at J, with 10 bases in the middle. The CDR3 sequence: CASSWTPYSNQPQHF. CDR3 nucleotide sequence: TGTGCCAGCAGCTGGACACCGTATAGCAATCAGCCCCAGCATTTT.

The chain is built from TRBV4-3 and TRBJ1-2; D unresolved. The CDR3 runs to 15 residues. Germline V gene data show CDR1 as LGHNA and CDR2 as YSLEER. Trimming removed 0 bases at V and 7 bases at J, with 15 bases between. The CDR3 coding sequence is TGCGCCAGCAGCCAAGATCTTCGCCCTACTGGTGGCTACACCTTC. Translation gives CASSQDLRPTGGYTF.

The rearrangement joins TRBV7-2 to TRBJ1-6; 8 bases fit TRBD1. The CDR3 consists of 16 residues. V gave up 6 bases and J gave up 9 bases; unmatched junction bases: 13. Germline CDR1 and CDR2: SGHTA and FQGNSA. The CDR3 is CASSRQGTKDSSPLHF. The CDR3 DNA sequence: TGTGCCAGCAGTAGACAGGGGACAAAGGATAGTTCACCCCTCCACTTT.

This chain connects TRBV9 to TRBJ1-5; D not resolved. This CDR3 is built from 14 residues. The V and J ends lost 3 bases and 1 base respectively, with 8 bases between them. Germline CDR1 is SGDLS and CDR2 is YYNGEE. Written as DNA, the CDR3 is TGTGCCAGCAGCGGACCGGGGAGCAATCAGCCCCAGCATTTT. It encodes CASSGPGSNQPQHF.

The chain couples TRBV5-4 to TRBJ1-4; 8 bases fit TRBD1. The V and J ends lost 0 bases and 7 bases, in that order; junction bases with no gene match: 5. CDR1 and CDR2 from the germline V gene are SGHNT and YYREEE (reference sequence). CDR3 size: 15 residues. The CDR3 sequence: CASSLAGGYVEKLFF. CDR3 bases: TGTGCCAGCAGCTTGGCAGGGGGCTATGTTGAAAAACTGTTTTTT.

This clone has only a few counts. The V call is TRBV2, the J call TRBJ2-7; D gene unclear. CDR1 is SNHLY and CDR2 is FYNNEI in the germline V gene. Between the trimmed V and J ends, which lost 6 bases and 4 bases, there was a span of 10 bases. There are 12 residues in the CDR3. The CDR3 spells CASRQVWYEQYF. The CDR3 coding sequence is TGTGCCAGCAGGCAGGTTTGGTACGAGCAGTACTTC.

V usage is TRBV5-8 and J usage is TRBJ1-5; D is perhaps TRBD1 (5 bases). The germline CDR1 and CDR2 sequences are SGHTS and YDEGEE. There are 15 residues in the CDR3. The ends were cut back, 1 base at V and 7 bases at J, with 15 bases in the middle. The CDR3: CASSLRRGVGQPQHF. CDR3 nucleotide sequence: TGTGCCAGCAGCTTGAGGCGGGGGGTCGGGCAGCCCCAGCATTTT.

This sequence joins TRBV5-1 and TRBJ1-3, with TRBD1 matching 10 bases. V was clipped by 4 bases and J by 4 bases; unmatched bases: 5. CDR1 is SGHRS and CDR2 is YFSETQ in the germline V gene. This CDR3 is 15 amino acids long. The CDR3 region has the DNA TGCGCCAGCAGCCCGGGGACAGGGGCGGGAAACACCATATATTTT. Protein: CASSPGTGAGNTIYF.

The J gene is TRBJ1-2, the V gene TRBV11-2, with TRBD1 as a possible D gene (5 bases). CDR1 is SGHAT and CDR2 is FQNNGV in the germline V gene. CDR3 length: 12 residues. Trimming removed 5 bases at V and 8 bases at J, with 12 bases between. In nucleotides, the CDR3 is TGTGCCAGCAGCCGGCGGGACCGCGGCTACACCTTC. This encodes CASSRRDRGYTF.

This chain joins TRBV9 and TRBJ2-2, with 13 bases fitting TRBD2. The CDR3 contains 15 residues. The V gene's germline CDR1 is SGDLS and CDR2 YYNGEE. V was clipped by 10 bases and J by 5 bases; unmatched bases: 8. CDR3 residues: CAVGLAGVRTGELFF. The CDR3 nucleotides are TGTGCCGTCGGACTAGCGGGAGTACGGACCGGGGAGCTGTTTTTT.